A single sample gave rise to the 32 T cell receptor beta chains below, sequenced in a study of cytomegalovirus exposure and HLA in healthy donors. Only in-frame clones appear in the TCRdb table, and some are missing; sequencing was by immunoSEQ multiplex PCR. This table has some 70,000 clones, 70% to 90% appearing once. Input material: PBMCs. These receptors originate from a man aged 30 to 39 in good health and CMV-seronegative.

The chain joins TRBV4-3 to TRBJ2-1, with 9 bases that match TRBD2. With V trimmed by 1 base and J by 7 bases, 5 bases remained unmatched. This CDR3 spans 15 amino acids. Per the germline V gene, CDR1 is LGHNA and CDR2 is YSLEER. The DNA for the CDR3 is TGCGCCAGCAGCCAAGGACTAGCGGAATCTAATGAGCAGTTCTTC. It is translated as CASSQGLAESNEQFF.

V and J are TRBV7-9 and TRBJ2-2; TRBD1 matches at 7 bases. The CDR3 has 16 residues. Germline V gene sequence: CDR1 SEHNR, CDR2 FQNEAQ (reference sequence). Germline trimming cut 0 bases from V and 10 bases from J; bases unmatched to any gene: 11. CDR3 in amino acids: CASSLALRQGPVELFF. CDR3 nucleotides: TGTGCCAGCAGCTTAGCGCTAAGACAGGGTCCCGTGGAGCTGTTTTTT.

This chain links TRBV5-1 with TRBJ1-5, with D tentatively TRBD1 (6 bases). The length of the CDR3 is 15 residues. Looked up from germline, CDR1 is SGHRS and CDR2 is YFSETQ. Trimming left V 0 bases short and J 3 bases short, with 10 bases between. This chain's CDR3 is CASSLAGVSNQPQHF. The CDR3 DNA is TGCGCCAGCAGCTTGGCAGGGGTCTCCAATCAGCCCCAGCATTTT.

Here the CDR3 DNA reads TGTGCCAGCTCACCGACGACAGTCTCTGGAAACACCATATATTTT. It codes for CASSPTTVSGNTIYF. This sequence joins TRBV18 and TRBJ1-3, with D possibly matching TRBD1 (5 bases). Trimming stripped 3 bases from V and 0 bases from J, with 9 bases between. Per the germline V gene, CDR1 is KGHSH and CDR2 is LQKENI. This CDR3 has 15 amino acids.

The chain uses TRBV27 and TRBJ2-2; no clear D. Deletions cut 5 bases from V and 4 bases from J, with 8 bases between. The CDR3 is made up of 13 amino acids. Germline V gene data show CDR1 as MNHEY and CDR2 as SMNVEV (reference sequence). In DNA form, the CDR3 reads TGTGCCAGCAGTCAACAGATCACCGGGGAGCTGTTTTTT. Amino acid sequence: CASSQQITGELFF.

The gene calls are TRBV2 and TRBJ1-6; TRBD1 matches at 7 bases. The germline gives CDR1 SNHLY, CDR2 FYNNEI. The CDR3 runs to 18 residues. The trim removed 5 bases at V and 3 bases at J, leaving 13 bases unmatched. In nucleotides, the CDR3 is TGTGCCAGCAGTTCCAACGGGACAGTGTTTTACTATAATTCACCCCTCCACTTT. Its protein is CASSSNGTVFYYNSPLHF.

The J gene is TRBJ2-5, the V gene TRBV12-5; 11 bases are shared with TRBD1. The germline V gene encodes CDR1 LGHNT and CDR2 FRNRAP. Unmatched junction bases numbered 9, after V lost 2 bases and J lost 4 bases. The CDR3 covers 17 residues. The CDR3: CASGLFSGTGGGETQYF. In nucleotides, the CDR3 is TGTGCTAGTGGTTTGTTCTCCGGGACAGGGGGGGGAGAGACCCAGTACTTC.

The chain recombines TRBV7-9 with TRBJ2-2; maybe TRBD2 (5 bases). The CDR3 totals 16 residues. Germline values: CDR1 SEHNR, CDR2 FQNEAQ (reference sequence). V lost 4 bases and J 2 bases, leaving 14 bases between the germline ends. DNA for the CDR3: TGTGCCAGCAGCTCCCACCGGGAACTAAACACCGGGGAGCTGTTTTTT. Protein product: CASSSHRELNTGELFF.

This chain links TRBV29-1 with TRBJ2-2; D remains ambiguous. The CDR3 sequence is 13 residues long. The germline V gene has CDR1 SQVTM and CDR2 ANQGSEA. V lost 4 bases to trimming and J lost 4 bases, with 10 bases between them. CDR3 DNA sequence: TGCAGCGTTGTTAAAATCGGCACCGGGGAGCTGTTTTTT. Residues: CSVVKIGTGELFF.

CDR3 sequence reads: CASSQEQGLRQPQHF. DNA of the CDR3: TGCGCCAGCAGCCAAGAGCAGGGGTTAAGACAGCCCCAGCATTTT. The chain links TRBV4-1 to TRBJ1-5; D is perhaps TRBD1 (6 bases). Germline CDR1 and CDR2: MGHRA and YSYEKL. Trimming removed 0 bases from V and 7 bases from J, with 13 bases in between. The CDR3 sequence is 15 residues long.

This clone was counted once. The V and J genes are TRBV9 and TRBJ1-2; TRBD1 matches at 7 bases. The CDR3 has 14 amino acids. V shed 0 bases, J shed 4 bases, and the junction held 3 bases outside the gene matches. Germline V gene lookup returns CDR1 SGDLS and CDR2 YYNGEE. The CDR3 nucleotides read TGTGCCAGCAGCGTAGACAGGGGTCCCTATGGCTACACCTTC. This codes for CASSVDRGPYGYTF. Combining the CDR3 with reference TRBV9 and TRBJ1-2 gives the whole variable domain DSGVTQTPKHLITATGQRVTLRCSPRSGDLSVYWYQQSLDQGLQFLIQYYNGEERAKGNILERFSAQQFPDLHSELNLSSLELGDSALYFCASSVDRGPYGYTFGSGTRLTVV.

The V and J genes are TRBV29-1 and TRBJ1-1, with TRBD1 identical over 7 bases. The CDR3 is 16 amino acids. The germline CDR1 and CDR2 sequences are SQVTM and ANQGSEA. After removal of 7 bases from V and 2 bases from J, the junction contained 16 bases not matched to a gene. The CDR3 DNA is TGCAGCGCCTCGACAGGGATCGGTTTACAAAACACTGAAGCTTTCTTT. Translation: CSASTGIGLQNTEAFF.

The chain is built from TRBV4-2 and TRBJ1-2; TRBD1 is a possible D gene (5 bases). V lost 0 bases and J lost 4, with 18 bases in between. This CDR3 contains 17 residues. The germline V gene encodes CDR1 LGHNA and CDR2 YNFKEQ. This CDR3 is CASSQDSKGAYLYGYTF. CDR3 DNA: TGTGCCAGCAGCCAAGATTCAAAAGGGGCTTACCTCTATGGCTACACCTTC.

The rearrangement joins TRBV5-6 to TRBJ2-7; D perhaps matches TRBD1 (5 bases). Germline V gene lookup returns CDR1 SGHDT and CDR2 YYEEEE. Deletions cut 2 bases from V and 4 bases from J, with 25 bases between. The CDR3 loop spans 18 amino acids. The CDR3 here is CASSLPSGIPSTRYEQYF. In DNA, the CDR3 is TGTGCCAGCAGCTTACCATCAGGGATTCCCTCTACCCGTTACGAGCAGTACTTC.

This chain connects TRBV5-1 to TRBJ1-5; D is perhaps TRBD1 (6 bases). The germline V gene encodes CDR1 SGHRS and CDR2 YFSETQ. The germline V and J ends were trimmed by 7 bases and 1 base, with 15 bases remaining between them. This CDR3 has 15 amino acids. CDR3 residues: CASRLTGTSNQPQHF. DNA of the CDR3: TGCGCCAGCCGCCTTACAGGGACGAGCAATCAGCCCCAGCATTTT.

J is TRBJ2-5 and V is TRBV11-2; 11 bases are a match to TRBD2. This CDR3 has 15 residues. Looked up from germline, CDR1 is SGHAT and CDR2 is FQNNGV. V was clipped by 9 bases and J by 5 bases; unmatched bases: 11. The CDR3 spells CASSGRGASRETQYF. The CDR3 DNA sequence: TGTGCCAGTAGCGGGAGGGGGGCGTCGAGGGAGACCCAGTACTTC.

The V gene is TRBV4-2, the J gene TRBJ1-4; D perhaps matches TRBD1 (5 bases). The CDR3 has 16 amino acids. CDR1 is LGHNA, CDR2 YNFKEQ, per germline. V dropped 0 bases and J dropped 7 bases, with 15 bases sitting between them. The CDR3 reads CASSQDGGSGGEKLFF. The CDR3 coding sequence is TGTGCCAGCAGCCAAGATGGAGGCTCCGGGGGTGAAAAACTGTTTTTT.

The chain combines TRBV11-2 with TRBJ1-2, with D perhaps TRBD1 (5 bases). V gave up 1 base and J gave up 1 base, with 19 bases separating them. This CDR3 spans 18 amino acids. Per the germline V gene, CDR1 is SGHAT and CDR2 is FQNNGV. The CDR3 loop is CASSLGYFRDSFNYGYTF. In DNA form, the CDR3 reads TGTGCCAGCAGCTTAGGTTATTTTAGGGACTCATTTAACTATGGCTACACCTTC.

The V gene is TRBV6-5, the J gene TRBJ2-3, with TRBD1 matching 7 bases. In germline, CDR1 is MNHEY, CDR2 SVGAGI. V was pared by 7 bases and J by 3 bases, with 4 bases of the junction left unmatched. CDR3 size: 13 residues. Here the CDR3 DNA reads TGTGCCAGCACCCAGACAGGGACAGATACGCAGTATTTT. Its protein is CASTQTGTDTQYF.

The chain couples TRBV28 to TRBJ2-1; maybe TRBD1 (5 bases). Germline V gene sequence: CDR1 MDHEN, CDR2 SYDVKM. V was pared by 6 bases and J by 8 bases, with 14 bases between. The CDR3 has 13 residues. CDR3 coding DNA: TGTGCCAGCAGCAGGGTAAGGGTCGATGAGCAGTTCTTC. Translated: CASSRVRVDEQFF.

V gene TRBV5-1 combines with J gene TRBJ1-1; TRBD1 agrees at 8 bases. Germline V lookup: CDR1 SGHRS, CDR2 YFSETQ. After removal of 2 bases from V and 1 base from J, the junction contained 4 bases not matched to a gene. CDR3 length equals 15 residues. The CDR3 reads CASSFWTGPNTEAFF. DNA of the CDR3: TGCGCCAGCAGCTTTTGGACAGGGCCGAACACTGAAGCTTTCTTT.

CDR3 residues: CATSSFFTGSNQPQHF. The DNA for the CDR3 is TGTGCCACCAGCTCTTTCTTTACCGGGAGCAATCAGCCCCAGCATTTT. V and J are TRBV15 and TRBJ1-5; no clear D gene. CDR1 is LNHNV and CDR2 is YYDKDF in the germline V gene (reference sequence). Deletions cut 5 bases from V and 1 base from J, with 15 bases between. The CDR3 length is 16 residues.

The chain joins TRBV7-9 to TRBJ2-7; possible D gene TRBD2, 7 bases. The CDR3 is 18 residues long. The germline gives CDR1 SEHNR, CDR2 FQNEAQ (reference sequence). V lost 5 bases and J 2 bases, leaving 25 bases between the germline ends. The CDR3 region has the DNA TGTGCCAGCAGCCCTGGGGGGGGCATGCTCCCCATAACCTACGAGCAGTACGTC. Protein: CASSPGGGMLPITYEQYV.

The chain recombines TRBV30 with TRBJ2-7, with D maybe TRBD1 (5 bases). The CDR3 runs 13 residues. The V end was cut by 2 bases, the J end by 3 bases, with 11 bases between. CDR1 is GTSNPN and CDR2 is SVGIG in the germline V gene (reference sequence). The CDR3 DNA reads TGTGCCTGGAGTAAACAAACAGGCTACGAGCAGTACTTC. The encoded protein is CAWSKQTGYEQYF.

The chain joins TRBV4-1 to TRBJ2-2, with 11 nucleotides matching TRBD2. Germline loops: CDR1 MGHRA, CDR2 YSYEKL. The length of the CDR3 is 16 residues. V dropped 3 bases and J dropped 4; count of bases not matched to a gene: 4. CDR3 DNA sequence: TGCGCCAGCAGCCACGTGACTAGCGGGACCACCGGGGAGCTGTTTTTT. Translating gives CASSHVTSGTTGELFF.

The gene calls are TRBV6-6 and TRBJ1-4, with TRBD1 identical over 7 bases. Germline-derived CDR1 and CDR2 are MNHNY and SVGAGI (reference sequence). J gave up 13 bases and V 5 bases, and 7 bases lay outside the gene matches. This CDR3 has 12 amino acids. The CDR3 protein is CASSQKQGSLFF. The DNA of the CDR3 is TGTGCCAGCAGTCAGAAACAGGGGTCACTGTTTTTT.

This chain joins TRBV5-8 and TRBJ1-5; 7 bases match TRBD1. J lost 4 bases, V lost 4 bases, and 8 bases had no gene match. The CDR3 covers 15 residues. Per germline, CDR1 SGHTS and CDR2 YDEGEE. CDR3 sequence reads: CASSRAGTVNQPQHF. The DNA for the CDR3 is TGTGCCAGCAGCAGAGCCGGGACAGTAAATCAGCCCCAGCATTTT.

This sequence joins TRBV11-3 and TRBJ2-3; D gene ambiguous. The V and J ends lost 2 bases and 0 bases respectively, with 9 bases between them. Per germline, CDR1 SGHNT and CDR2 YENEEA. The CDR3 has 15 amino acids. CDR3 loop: CASSLYETSTDTQYF. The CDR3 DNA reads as TGTGCCAGCAGCTTATATGAAACAAGCACAGATACGCAGTATTTT.

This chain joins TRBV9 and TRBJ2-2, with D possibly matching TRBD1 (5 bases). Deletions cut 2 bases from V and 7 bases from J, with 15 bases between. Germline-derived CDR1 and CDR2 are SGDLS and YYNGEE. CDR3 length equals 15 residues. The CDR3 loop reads CASSVGPARGGELFF. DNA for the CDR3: TGTGCCAGCAGCGTGGGGCCAGCAAGGGGCGGGGAGCTGTTTTTT.

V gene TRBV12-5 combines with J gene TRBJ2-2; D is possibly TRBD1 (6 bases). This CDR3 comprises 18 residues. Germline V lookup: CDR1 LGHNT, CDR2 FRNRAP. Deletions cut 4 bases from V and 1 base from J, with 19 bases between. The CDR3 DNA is TGTGCTAGTGGTTCCCTCCCCACAGGGTATCAGAACACCGGGGAGCTGTTTTTT. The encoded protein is CASGSLPTGYQNTGELFF.

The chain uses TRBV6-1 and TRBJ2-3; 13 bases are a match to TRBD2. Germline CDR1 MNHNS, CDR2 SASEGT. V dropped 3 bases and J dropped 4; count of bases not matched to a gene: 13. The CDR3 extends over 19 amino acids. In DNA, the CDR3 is TGTGCCAGCAGTGAGAGAACTAGCGGGAGGGGGAAAAGGGCAGATACGCAGTATTTT. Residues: CASSERTSGRGKRADTQYF.

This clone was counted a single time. CDR3 sequence (DNA): TGTGCCAGCAGTTTTCAGGGGACCGAGCAGTACTTC. It specifies CASSFQGTEQYF. The rearrangement links TRBV28 to TRBJ2-7; TRBD1 might be the D (6 bases). The CDR3 spans 12 residues. V gave up 3 bases and J gave up 6 bases, with 9 bases separating them. The germline gives CDR1 MDHEN, CDR2 SYDVKM. The whole variable domain, filled in from reference TRBV28 and TRBJ2-7, reads DVKVTQSSRYLVKRTGEKVFLECVQDMDHENMFWYRQDPGLGLRLIYFSYDVKMKEKGDIPEGYSVSREKKERFSLILESASTNQTSMYLCASSFQGTEQYFGPGTRLTVT.